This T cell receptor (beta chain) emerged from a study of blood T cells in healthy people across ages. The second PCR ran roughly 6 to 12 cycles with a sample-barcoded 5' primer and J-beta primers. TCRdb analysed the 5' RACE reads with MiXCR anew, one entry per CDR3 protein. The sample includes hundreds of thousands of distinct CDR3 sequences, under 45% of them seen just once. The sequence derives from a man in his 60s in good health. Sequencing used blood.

Here the CDR3 reads CASTLGAGGMVNTEAFF. The CDR3 DNA reads TGTGCCAGCACCCTTGGGGCAGGGGGCATGGTGAACACTGAAGCTTTCTTT. The chain combines TRBV28 with TRBJ1-1, with TRBD1 identical over 8 bases. The germline V gene has CDR1 MDHEN and CDR2 SYDVKM. This CDR3 region has 17 residues. Trimming at V came to 7 bases and at J to 0 bases, leaving 13 bases not matched to a gene.